The T cell receptor beta chain under discussion was sequenced for a study of shared clonotypes between healthy human individuals. General study results and limits: Non-shared clonotypes displayed generation probabilities falling below those of clonotypes present in all four donors.

As to this clone: Its antigen is undetermined.

Trimming removed 3 bases at V and 0 bases at J, with 9 bases between. This CDR3 is 15 amino acids long. Germline lookup yields CDR1 LNHDA and CDR2 SQIVND (reference sequence). As originally analysed: Filtering differed since immunoSEQ provided only junctions, with no quality scores. Repertoires were generated with immunoSEQ multiplex PCR, while TCRdb's copy carries only in-frame clones and drops some. The D gene and trimming were derived from the DNA, and the V and J assignments and clone size from that table. The sample includes 550,000 to 800,000 clones, less than 85% seen only once; the top ten take approximately 1.6%.

V is TRBV19 and J is TRBJ1-3; D gene ambiguous. This receptor was taken from a woman younger than 45 in good health. Sequencing was done on a sample of memory CD4+ T cells sorted from blood. The subset is: CD45RA-negative fraction. The chain's CDR3 is CASSIKGNSGNTIYF. The CDR3 coding sequence is TGTGCCAGTAGTATTAAAGGGAACTCTGGAAACACCATATATTTT.